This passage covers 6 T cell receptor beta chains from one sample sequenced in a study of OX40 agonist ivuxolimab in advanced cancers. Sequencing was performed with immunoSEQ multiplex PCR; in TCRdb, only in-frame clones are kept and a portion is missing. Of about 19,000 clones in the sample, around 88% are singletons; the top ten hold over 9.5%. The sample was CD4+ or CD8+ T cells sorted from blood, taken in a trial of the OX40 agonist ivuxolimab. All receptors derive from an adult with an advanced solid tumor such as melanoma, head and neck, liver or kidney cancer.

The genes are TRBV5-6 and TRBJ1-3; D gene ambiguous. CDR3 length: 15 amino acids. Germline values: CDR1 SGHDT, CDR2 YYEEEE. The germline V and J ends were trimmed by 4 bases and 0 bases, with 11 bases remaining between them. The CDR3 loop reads CASSQLTVSGNTIYF. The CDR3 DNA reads TGTGCCAGCAGCCAACTAACAGTCTCTGGAAACACCATATATTTT.

CDR3 amino acids: CASNRGPNTEAFF. CDR3 in DNA: TGCGCCAGCAACCGGGGGCCGAACACTGAAGCTTTCTTT. This chain connects TRBV5-1 to TRBJ1-1, with D tentatively TRBD1 (6 bases). Germline loops: CDR1 SGHRS, CDR2 YFSETQ. V was cut by 6 bases and J by 1 base, with 10 bases left in between. The CDR3 runs 13 residues.

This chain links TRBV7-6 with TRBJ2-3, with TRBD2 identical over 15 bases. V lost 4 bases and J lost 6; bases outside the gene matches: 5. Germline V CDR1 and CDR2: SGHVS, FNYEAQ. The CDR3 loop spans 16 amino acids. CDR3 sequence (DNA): TGTGCCAGCAGCTCTCGGACTAGCGGGAGGGGCGATACGCAGTATTTT. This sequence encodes CASSSRTSGRGDTQYF.

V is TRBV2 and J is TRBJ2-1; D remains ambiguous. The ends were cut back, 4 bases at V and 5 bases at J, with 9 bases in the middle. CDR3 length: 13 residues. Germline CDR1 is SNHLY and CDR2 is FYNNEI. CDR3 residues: CASSGTENNEQFF. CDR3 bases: TGTGCCAGCAGTGGAACAGAAAACAATGAGCAGTTCTTC.

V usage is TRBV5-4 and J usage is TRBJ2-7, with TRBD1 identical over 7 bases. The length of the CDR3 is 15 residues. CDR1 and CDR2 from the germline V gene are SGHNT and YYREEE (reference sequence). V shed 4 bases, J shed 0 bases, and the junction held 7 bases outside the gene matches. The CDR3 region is CASSLPDRSSYEQYF. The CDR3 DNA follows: TGTGCCAGCAGCCTCCCGGACAGGAGCTCCTACGAGCAGTACTTC.

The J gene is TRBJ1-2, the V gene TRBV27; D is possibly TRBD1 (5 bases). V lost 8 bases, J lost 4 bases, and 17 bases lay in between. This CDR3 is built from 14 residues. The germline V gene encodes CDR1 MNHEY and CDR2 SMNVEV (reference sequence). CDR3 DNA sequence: TGTGCCAGCGCCCCCCGGGGACGTCGCTATGGCTACACCTTC. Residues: CASAPRGRRYGYTF.